This T cell receptor (beta chain) was captured by sequencing in a study of shared clonotypes between healthy human individuals. Findings and caveats of the study: Among the subsets, naive ones generally showed larger estimated richness than memory ones. Even with large depth, rarefaction showed that sorted-subset sequencing was incomplete.

Method: immunoSEQ multiplex PCR; TCRdb's copy keeps in-frame clones and lacks some. The repertoire holds about 610,000 clones, with around 97% as singletons. The germline V gene has CDR1 LGHNA and CDR2 YNFKEQ. Trimming took 0 bases from V and 0 from J, leaving 14 bases between them. The CDR3 is 17 amino acids. In the case of this clone: Its matching antigen is unknown.

The receptor was derived from a woman in her twenties or thirties in good health. The gene calls are TRBV4-2 and TRBJ1-1, with D unresolved. Material for sequencing was naive CD4+ T cells sorted from blood. Subset here: CD45RA+ positively selected. Here the CDR3 reads CASSQDRARPMNTEAFF. As DNA, the CDR3 is TGTGCCAGCAGCCAAGATCGCGCCCGGCCGATGAACACTGAAGCTTTCTTT.